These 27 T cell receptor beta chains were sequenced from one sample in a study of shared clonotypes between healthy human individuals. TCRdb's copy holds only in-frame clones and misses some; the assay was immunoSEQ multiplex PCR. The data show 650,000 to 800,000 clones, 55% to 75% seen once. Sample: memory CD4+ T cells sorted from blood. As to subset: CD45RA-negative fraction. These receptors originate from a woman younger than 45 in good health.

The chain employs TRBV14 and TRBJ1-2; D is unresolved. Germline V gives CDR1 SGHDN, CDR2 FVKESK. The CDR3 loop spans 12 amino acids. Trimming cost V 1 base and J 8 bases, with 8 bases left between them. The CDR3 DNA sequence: TGTGCCAGCAGCCAAGGAGGACGCGGCTACACCTTC. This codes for CASSQGGRGYTF.

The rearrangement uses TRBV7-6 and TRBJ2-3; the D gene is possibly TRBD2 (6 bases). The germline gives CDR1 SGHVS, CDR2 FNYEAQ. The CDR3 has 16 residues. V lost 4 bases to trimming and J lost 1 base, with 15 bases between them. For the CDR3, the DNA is TGTGCCAGCAGCTCCGGGACTCCGACCCGCACAGATACGCAGTATTTT. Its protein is CASSSGTPTRTDTQYF.

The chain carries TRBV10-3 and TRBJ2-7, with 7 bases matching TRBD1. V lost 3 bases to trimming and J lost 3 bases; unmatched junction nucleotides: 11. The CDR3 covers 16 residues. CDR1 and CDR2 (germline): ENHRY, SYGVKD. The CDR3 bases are TGTGCCATCAGTGATCCTCCGAACAGGGGCAGCTACGAGCAGTACTTC. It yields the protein CAISDPPNRGSYEQYF.

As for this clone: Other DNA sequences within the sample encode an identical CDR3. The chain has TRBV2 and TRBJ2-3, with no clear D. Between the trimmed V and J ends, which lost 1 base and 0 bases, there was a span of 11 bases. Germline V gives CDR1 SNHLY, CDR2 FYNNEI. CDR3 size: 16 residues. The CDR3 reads CASSEGRATSTDTQYF. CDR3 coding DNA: TGTGCCAGCAGTGAAGGACGAGCGACTAGCACAGATACGCAGTATTTT.

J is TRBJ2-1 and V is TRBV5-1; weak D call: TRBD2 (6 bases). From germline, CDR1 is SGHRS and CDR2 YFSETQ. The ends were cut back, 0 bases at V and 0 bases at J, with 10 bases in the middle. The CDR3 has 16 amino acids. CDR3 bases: TGCGCCAGCAGCTTGGATCCCGGGAGCTCCTACAATGAGCAGTTCTTC. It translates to CASSLDPGSSYNEQFF. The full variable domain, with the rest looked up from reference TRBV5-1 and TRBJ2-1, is KAGVTQTPRYLIKTRGQQVTLSCSPISGHRSVSWYQQTPGQGLQFLFEYFSETQRNKGNFPGRFSGRQFSNSRSEMNVSTLELGDSALYLCASSLDPGSSYNEQFFGPGTRLTVL.

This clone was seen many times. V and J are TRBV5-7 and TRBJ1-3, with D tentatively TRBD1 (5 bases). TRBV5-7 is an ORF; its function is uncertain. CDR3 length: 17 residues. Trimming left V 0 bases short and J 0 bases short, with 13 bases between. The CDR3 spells CASSLVTQGGSGNTIYF. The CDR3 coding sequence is TGTGCCAGCAGCTTGGTCACGCAGGGAGGCTCTGGAAACACCATATATTTT.

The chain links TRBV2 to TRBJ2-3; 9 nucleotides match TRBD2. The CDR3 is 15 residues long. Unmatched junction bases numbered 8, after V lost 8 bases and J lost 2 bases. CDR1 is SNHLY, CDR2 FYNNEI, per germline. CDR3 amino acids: CASGALAGITDTQYF. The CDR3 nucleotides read TGTGCCAGCGGGGCTCTAGCGGGGATCACAGATACGCAGTATTTT.

The CDR3: CASSVPGIGEQFF. The CDR3, as DNA: TGTGCCAGCAGTGTCCCAGGGATCGGCGAGCAGTTCTTC. The rearrangement joins TRBV25-1 to TRBJ2-1; D may be TRBD1 (5 bases). CDR1 is MGHDK, CDR2 SYGVNS, per germline. The CDR3 spans 13 residues. V lost 4 bases, J lost 10 bases, and 14 bases lay in between.

The CDR3 loop is CASSPYINSGARQQYF. CDR3 coding DNA: TGTGCCAGCAGCCCATATATCAATAGCGGGGCGAGGCAGCAGTACTTC. This sequence joins TRBV7-2 and TRBJ2-7, with 8 nucleotides matching TRBD2. Germline values: CDR1 SGHTA, CDR2 FQGNSA. The CDR3 contains 16 residues. V gave up 5 bases and J gave up 8 bases; unmatched junction bases: 17.

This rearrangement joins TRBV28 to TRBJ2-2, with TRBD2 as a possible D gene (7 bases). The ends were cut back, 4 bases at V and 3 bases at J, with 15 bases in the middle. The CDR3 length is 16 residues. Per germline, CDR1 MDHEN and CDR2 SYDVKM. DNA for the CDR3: TGTGCCAGCAGTTCCCCGGGGGGCGTCGACACCGGGGAGCTGTTTTTT. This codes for CASSSPGGVDTGELFF.

CDR3 loop: CASSLRPVDNNEQFF. The CDR3 nucleotides are TGTGCCAGCAGCTTAAGACCCGTAGATAACAATGAGCAGTTCTTC. This chain connects TRBV7-8 to TRBJ2-1; no definite D call. V dropped 2 bases and J dropped 5 bases, with 13 bases sitting between them. CDR3 size: 15 residues. In germline, CDR1 is SGHVS, CDR2 FQNEAQ.

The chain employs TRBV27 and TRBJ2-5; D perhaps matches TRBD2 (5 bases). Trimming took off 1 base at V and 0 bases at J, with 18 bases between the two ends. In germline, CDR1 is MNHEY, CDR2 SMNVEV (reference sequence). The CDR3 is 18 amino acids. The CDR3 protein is CASSLFSVRGQNQETQYF. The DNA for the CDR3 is TGTGCCAGCAGTTTATTCTCCGTTCGAGGGCAAAACCAAGAGACCCAGTACTTC.

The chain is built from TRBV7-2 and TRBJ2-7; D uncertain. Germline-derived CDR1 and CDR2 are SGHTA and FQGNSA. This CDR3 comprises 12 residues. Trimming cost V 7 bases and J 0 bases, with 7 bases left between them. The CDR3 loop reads CASKQSSYEQYF. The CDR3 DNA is TGTGCCAGCAAACAGAGCTCCTACGAGCAGTACTTC.

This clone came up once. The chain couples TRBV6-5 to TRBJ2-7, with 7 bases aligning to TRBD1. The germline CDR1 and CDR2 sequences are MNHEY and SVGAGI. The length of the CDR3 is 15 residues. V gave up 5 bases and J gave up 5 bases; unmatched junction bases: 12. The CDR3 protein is CASSRTRQGPHEQYF. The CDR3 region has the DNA TGTGCCAGCAGTCGCACGAGACAGGGACCCCACGAGCAGTACTTC.

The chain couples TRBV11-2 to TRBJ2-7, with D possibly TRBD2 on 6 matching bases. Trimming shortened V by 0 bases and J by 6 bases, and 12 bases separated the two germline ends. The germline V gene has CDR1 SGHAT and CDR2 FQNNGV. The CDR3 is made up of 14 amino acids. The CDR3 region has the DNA TGTGCCAGCAGCTTAGAGTGGGGGGTCGGCGAGCAGTACTTC. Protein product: CASSLEWGVGEQYF. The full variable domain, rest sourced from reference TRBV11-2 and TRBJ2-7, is EAGVAQSPRYKIIEKRQSVAFWCNPISGHATLYWYQQILGQGPKLLIQFQNNGVVDDSQLPKDRFSAERLKGVDSTLKIQPAKLEDSAVYLCASSLEWGVGEQYFGPGTRLTVT.

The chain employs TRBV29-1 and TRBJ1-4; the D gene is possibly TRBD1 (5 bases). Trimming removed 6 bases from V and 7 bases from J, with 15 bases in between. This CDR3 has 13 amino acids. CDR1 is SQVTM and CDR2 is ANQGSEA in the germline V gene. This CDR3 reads CSVLAVGGEKLFF. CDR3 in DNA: TGCAGCGTCCTGGCGGTGGGGGGTGAAAAACTGTTTTTT.

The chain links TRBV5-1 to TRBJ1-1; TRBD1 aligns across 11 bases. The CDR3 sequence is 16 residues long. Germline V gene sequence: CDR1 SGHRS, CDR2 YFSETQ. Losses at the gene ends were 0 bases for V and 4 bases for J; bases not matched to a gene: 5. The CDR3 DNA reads TGCGCCAGCAGCTTGGCCTTGGACAGGGGGCTCACTGAAGCTTTCTTT. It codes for CASSLALDRGLTEAFF.

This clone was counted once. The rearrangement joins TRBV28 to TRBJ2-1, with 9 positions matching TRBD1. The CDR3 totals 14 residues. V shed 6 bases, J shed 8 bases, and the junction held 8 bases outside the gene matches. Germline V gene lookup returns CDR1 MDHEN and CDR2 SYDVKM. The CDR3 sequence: CASRGGQGVHEQFF. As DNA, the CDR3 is TGTGCCAGCAGGGGGGGACAGGGTGTACATGAGCAGTTCTTC.

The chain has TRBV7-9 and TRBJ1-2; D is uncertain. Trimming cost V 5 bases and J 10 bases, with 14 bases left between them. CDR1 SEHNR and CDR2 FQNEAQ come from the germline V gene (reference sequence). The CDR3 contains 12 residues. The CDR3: CASSPGPQPYTF. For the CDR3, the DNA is TGTGCCAGCAGCCCGGGCCCACAGCCCTACACCTTC.

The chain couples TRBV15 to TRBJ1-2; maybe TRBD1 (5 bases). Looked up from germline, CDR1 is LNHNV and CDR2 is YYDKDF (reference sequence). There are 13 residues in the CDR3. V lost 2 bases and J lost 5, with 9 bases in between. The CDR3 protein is CATSRTGEYGYTF. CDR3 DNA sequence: TGTGCCACCAGCAGAACAGGAGAATATGGCTACACCTTC.

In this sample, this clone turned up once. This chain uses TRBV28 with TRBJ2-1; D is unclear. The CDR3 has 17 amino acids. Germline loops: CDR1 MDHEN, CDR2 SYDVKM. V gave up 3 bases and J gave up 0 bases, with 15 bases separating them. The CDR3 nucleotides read TGTGCCAGCAGTTTCCTCACGGCTACCGGCTCCTACAATGAGCAGTTCTTC. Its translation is CASSFLTATGSYNEQFF. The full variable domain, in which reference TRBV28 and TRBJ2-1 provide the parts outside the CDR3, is DVKVTQSSRYLVKRTGEKVFLECVQDMDHENMFWYRQDPGLGLRLIYFSYDVKMKEKGDIPEGYSVSREKKERFSLILESASTNQTSMYLCASSFLTATGSYNEQFFGPGTRLTVL.

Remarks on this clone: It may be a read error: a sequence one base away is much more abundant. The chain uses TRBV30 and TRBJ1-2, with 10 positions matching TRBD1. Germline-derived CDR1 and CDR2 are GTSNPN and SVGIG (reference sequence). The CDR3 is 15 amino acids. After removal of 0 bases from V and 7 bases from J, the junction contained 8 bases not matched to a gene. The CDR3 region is CAWSVSTGGVFGYTF. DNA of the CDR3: TGTGCCTGGAGTGTTTCGACAGGGGGCGTTTTTGGCTACACCTTC.

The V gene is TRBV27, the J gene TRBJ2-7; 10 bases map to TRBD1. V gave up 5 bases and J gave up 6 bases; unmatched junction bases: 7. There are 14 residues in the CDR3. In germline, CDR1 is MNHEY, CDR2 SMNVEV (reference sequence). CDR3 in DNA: TGTGCCAGCAGTGCAAATGGACAGGGGGTCGAGCAGTACTTC. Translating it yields CASSANGQGVEQYF.

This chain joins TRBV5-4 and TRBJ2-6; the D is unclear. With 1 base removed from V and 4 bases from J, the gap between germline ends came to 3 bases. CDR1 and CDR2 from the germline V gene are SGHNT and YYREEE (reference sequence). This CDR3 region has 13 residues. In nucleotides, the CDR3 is TGTGCCAGCAGCTTGAACGGGGCCAACGTCCTGACTTTC. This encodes CASSLNGANVLTF.

The CDR3 nucleotides read TGTGCCAGCGCCGGCCCTAGGGGGGGCGTAGATACGCAGTATTTT. It specifies CASAGPRGGVDTQYF. This chain joins TRBV28 and TRBJ2-3, with TRBD2 as a possible D gene (7 bases). From germline, CDR1 is MDHEN and CDR2 SYDVKM. The V and J ends lost 8 bases and 5 bases respectively, with 20 bases between them. The CDR3 sequence is 15 residues long. The whole variable domain, remainder taken from reference TRBV28 and TRBJ2-3, is DVKVTQSSRYLVKRTGEKVFLECVQDMDHENMFWYRQDPGLGLRLIYFSYDVKMKEKGDIPEGYSVSREKKERFSLILESASTNQTSMYLCASAGPRGGVDTQYFGPGTRLTVL.

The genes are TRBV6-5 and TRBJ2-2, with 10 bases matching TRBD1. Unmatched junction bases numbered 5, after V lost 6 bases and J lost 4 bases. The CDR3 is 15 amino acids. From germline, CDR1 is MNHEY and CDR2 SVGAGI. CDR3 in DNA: TGTGCCAGCAGCACGGACAGGGGGGTCACCGGGGAGCTGTTTTTT. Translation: CASSTDRGVTGELFF.

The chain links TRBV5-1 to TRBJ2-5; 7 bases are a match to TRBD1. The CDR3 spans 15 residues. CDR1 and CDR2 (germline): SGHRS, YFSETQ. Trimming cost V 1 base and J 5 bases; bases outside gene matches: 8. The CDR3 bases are TGCGCCAGCAGCTTGTTCTCAGGGGGTAGGGAGACCCAGTACTTC. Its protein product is CASSLFSGGRETQYF.